A selection of T cell receptor beta chains follows, all from one sample in a study of shared clonotypes between healthy human individuals. Here immunoSEQ multiplex PCR was the method, and the copy in TCRdb shows in-frame clones only, minus some. The repertoire holds hundreds of thousands of clones, approximately 96% seen once, with 0.095% to 0.13% in the top ten. What was sequenced was naive CD8+ T cells sorted from blood. These receptor sequences come from a young woman in good health. Both conserved end residues are trimmed from each CDR3.

v_gene: TRBV28; CDR3aa: ASRPQGLPSGYT
v_gene: TRBV19; CDR3aa: ASSIVGFLPGEQF
v_gene: TRBV6-5; CDR3aa: ASSYGVNTGELF
v_gene: TRBV16; CDR3aa: ASSQSRTGDSYEQY
v_gene: TRBV6-5; CDR3aa: ASSSLAGSNEKLF
v_gene: TRBV2; CDR3aa: ASRDLDRAGQPQH
v_gene: TRBV7-8; CDR3aa: ASSLGLSSYNEQF
v_gene: TRBV28; CDR3aa: ASSLSGTGLINYGYT
v_gene: TRBV7-3; CDR3aa: ASSLLVVAGVADTQY
v_gene: TRBV15; CDR3aa: ATSRAGTEAF
v_gene: TRBV5-1; CDR3aa: ASSWGIGEVEQF
v_gene: TRBV28; CDR3aa: ASSLNPFGLGELF
v_gene: TRBV6-4; CDR3aa: ASKRGPEGPYEQY
v_gene: TRBV5-1; CDR3aa: ASSLAGVNEQF
v_gene: TRBV28; CDR3aa: ASSLFLGDSDNYEQY
v_gene: TRBV10-1; CDR3aa: ASSGGGAYGYT
v_gene: TRBV7-6; CDR3aa: ASSLAGSSETQY
v_gene: TRBV25-1; CDR3aa: ASSSGQSSYNEQF
v_gene: TRBV19; CDR3aa: ASSNPWTGGSEVAF
v_gene: TRBV10-3; CDR3aa: AISERTGSSYEQY
v_gene: TRBV2; CDR3aa: ASSPNSGQRDEQF
v_gene: TRBV5-1; CDR3aa: ASSPTEGEYNEQF
v_gene: TRBV19; CDR3aa: ASRNLDRPDYGYT
v_gene: TRBV7-9; CDR3aa: ASSPFTGSEQY
v_gene: TRBV6-1; CDR3aa: ASSEDRGHIGANEKLF
v_gene: TRBV9; CDR3aa: ASSVGDRETQY
v_gene: TRBV7-6; CDR3aa: ASSGELGSGRTEAF
v_gene: TRBV5-1; CDR3aa: ASSLTANTEAF